This T cell receptor (beta chain) came from a study of blood T cell repertoires in COVID-19. Looking at the study overall: The United States, Italy and Spain provided the acute and convalescent COVID-19 samples. PBMCs, B-cell-depleted T cells, or T cells were the source of the cDNA or gDNA that made up the material.

Per the germline V gene, CDR1 is MDHEN and CDR2 is SYDVKM. The germline V and J ends were trimmed by 3 bases and 8 bases, with 14 bases remaining between them. The CDR3 is made up of 14 amino acids. As originally analysed: Amplified reference gene primers provided the basis for estimating nucleated cell counts. Some clones are missing from TCRdb's copy, which holds only in-frame ones; the method was immunoSEQ multiplex PCR. That table furnishes V, J and clone size, whereas the DNA furnished D and trimming. The sample lists about 68,000 clones, around 90% occurring once. J is TRBJ2-1 and V is TRBV28; a possible D gene is TRBD2 (5 bases). Material: peripheral blood. The receptor was derived from a man aged 50-60 years with active COVID-19. The CDR3 DNA reads as TGTGCCAGCAGTTTGTGGGCTAGCACCGATGAGCAGTTCTTC. Translated, it gives CASSLWASTDEQFF.